This passage covers 16 T cell receptor beta chains from one sample sequenced in a study of shared clonotypes between healthy human individuals. Data came from immunoSEQ multiplex PCR; TCRdb stores just in-frame clones and leaves some out. The data show 2 million to 2.5 million clones, approximately 95% seen once. The sample was naive CD4+ T cells sorted from blood. As to subset: CD45RA+ positively selected. These receptors were taken from a man aged 18 to 30 in good health.

V usage is TRBV19 and J usage is TRBJ1-2, with TRBD1 identical over 7 bases. Losses at the gene ends were 8 bases for V and 6 bases for J; bases not matched to a gene: 3. There are 11 residues in the CDR3. The germline V gene encodes CDR1 LNHDA and CDR2 SQIVND (reference sequence). The CDR3 spells CASRDRDGYTF. The CDR3 DNA reads TGTGCCAGTCGGGACAGAGATGGCTACACCTTC.

This clone appeared a single time. V usage is TRBV6-6 and J usage is TRBJ1-4, with D possibly matching TRBD1 (5 bases). Germline V gives CDR1 MNHNY, CDR2 SVGAGI (reference sequence). V was cut by 0 bases and J by 6 bases, with 8 bases left in between. CDR3 length: 14 amino acids. CDR3 protein: CASSYSQGDEKLFF. The CDR3 region has the DNA TGTGCCAGCAGTTACTCTCAGGGCGATGAAAAACTGTTTTTT.

This clone has just one count. The gene calls are TRBV28 and TRBJ1-2, with TRBD1 as a possible D gene (5 bases). Germline loops: CDR1 MDHEN, CDR2 SYDVKM. The CDR3 has 14 residues. Trimming removed 1 base at V and 4 bases at J, with 10 bases between. Written as DNA, the CDR3 is TGTGCCAGCAGTTTATCAGGGTTGGGCTATGGCTACACCTTC. Residues: CASSLSGLGYGYTF.

The genes are TRBV2 and TRBJ1-2; no clear D. The V end lost 5 bases, the J end lost 7 bases, and 5 bases lay between the germline ends. The CDR3 runs 10 residues. The germline V gene has CDR1 SNHLY and CDR2 FYNNEI. In nucleotides, the CDR3 is TGTGCCAGCAGTTTAGCTGGCTACACCTTC. Amino acid sequence: CASSLAGYTF.

The sample holds one count of this clone. This CDR3 reads CASSQPRLAGGSNEQYF. The CDR3 coding sequence is TGCGCCAGCAGCCAACCACGACTAGCGGGAGGGAGCAACGAGCAGTACTTC. This rearrangement joins TRBV4-1 to TRBJ2-7; TRBD2 agrees at 14 bases. The length of the CDR3 is 17 residues. Germline V gene lookup returns CDR1 MGHRA and CDR2 YSYEKL. Trimming at V came to 2 bases and at J to 5 bases, leaving 8 bases not matched to a gene.

Comment on this clone: Compared with germline, one end of the junction differs, possibly owing to a read error. The rearrangement uses TRBV7-7 and TRBJ2-5, with D perhaps TRBD1 (5 bases). The germline CDR1 and CDR2 sequences are SSHAT and FNYEAQ (reference sequence). The CDR3 spans 14 residues. The CDR3 reads CASSLKGLGETQYF. In DNA form, the CDR3 reads TGTGCTAGCAGCTTAAAGGGGCTAGGAGAGACCCAGTACTTC.

As DNA, the CDR3 is TGTGCCAGCAGTTCCCTGCCGGCAGCGAGCTACACCTTC. This codes for CASSSLPAASYTF. The chain recombines TRBV28 with TRBJ1-2; D not resolved. The germline gives CDR1 MDHEN, CDR2 SYDVKM. The V and J ends lost 4 bases and 9 bases respectively, with 15 bases between them. The CDR3 totals 13 residues.

The chain combines TRBV9 with TRBJ1-3; no firm D call. V was clipped by 0 bases and J by 11 bases, with 9 bases between them. The CDR3 runs 12 residues. Germline assignment: CDR1 SGDLS and CDR2 YYNGEE. CDR3 bases: TGTGCCAGCAGCGTAGAAGGGTGGCCCATATATTTT. Residues: CASSVEGWPIYF.

The CDR3 DNA follows: TGTGCCAGCAGTCCGGACAGGGGGTTTACCGGGGAGCTGTTTTTT. Translating gives CASSPDRGFTGELFF. V and J are TRBV25-1 and TRBJ2-2; 10 bases are shared with TRBD1. With V trimmed by 5 bases and J by 5 bases, 5 bases remained unmatched. The germline V gene has CDR1 MGHDK and CDR2 SYGVNS. CDR3 length: 15 amino acids.

The V gene is TRBV5-1, the J gene TRBJ1-5; 7 bases map to TRBD1. The V gene's germline CDR1 is SGHRS and CDR2 YFSETQ. The CDR3 has 14 amino acids. J was trimmed by 5 bases and V by 1 base; bases with no gene match: 3. The CDR3 coding sequence is TGCGCCAGCAGCTTGACGGGACAGCATCAGCCCCAGCATTTT. Residues: CASSLTGQHQPQHF.

The chain has TRBV4-1 and TRBJ2-3, with D possibly called TRBD1 or TRBD2 (6 bases each). Deletions cut 1 base from V and 3 bases from J, with 17 bases between. Per germline, CDR1 MGHRA and CDR2 YSYEKL. The CDR3 is 17 residues long. This chain's CDR3 is CASSQGFLGGLTDTQYF. DNA for the CDR3: TGCGCCAGCAGCCAAGGCTTCTTGGGGGGCCTGACAGATACGCAGTATTTT.

This chain uses TRBV6-1 with TRBJ2-7; D possibly matches TRBD1 or TRBD2 (5 bases each). Deletions cut 10 bases from V and 1 base from J, with 17 bases between. Germline V gives CDR1 MNHNS, CDR2 SASEGT. The CDR3 is made up of 14 amino acids. CDR3 in amino acids: CATSQRGTSYEQYF. In nucleotides, the CDR3 is TGTGCCACCTCTCAGAGGGGAACATCCTACGAGCAGTACTTC.

The chain has TRBV5-1 and TRBJ2-7, with D possibly called TRBD1 or TRBD2 (5 bases each). CDR3 length: 13 amino acids. Germline loops: CDR1 SGHRS, CDR2 YFSETQ. Between the trimmed V and J ends, which lost 1 base and 4 bases, there was a span of 9 bases. CDR3 bases: TGCGCCAGCAGCTTGAGCAGGGAGTACGAGCAGTACTTC. Its translation: CASSLSREYEQYF.

The V call is TRBV30, the J call TRBJ2-5; a weak D match, TRBD1 (5 bases). This CDR3 has 11 residues. CDR1 is GTSNPN, CDR2 SVGIG, per germline (reference sequence). V lost 6 bases to trimming and J lost 5 bases, with 10 bases between them. CDR3 in amino acids: CACKAGETQYF. The CDR3 DNA follows: TGTGCCTGTAAGGCAGGGGAGACCCAGTACTTC. The variable domain in full, with the rest retrieved from reference TRBV30 and TRBJ2-5, is SQTIHQWPATLVQPVGSPLSLECTVEGTSNPNLYWYRQAAGRGLQLLFYSVGIGQISSEVPQNLSASRPQDRQFILSSKKLLLSDSGFYLCACKAGETQYFGPGTRLLVL.

CDR3 coding DNA: TGTGCCACCAGCAGAGAGGGACCTGCAGGGGCCAACGTCCTGACTTTC. This sequence encodes CATSREGPAGANVLTF. This rearrangement joins TRBV15 to TRBJ2-6; D is possibly TRBD1 or TRBD2 (5 bases each). The CDR3 has 16 amino acids. Per germline, CDR1 LNHNV and CDR2 YYDKDF (reference sequence). V was clipped by 0 bases and J by 4 bases, with 10 bases between them.

On this clone itself: This specimen includes other DNA sequences encoding the same CDR3. V is TRBV5-6 and J is TRBJ2-7; D unclear. V was trimmed by 3 bases and J by 3 bases, leaving 7 bases between them. The CDR3 length is 12 residues. Germline lookup yields CDR1 SGHDT and CDR2 YYEEEE. CDR3 residues: CASSSDRYEQYF. CDR3 bases: TGTGCCAGCAGCTCGGACCGCTACGAGCAGTACTTC.